A selection of T cell receptor beta chains follows, all from one sample in a study of T cell changes during pregnancy in multiple sclerosis. Sequenced by immunoSEQ multiplex PCR; TCRdb stores in-frame clones only, minus some. The sample lists 10,000 to 12,000 clones, approximately 90% occurring once. Sequenced here: CD8+ T cells from peripheral blood mononuclear cells, sampled in the first trimester of pregnancy. These receptors were collected from a female donor in good health, enrolled as a control in a pregnancy study. The CDR3 runs from the conserved cysteine through the conserved F or W. The D gene is left open where the match is weak. Size is stated for part of the rows, as once, few or many counts, or as a class when the clone is expanded.

clone_size	d_call	j_call	v_call	cdr3_aa	cdr3_nt
.	TRBD2	TRBJ2-1	TRBV27	CASSFSGGAGDEQFF	TGTGCCAGCAGTTTTAGCGGGGGGGCCGGCGATGAGCAGTTCTTC
.	.	TRBJ1-5	TRBV4-2	CASSHSGPEGNQPQHF	TGTGCCAGCAGCCATAGCGGGCCGGAGGGTAATCAGCCCCAGCATTTT
.	.	TRBJ2-1	TRBV4-2	CASSPRTSYYNEQFF	TGTGCCAGCAGCCCGAGAACTTCTTACTACAATGAGCAGTTCTTC
.	.	TRBJ2-3	TRBV4-3	CASSQDWAGEGADTQYF	TGCGCCAGCAGCCAAGATTGGGCGGGGGAGGGGGCAGATACGCAGTATTTT
.	TRBD2	TRBJ2-2	TRBV7-3	CASSLLAGEELFF	TGTGCCAGCAGCTTATTGGCGGGAGAGGAGCTGTTTTTT
.	.	TRBJ1-1	TRBV6-1	CASSELSGMNTEAFF	TGTGCCAGCAGTGAACTGTCAGGGATGAACACTGAAGCTTTCTTT
once	.	TRBJ2-2	TRBV6-1	CASSEVWPPGTGELFF	TGTGCCAGCAGTGAAGTTTGGCCCCCGGGCACCGGGGAGCTGTTTTTT
once	.	TRBJ2-3	TRBV6-4	CASSNGQTTDTQYF	TGTGCCAGCAGTAATGGACAGACTACAGATACGCAGTATTTT
.	.	TRBJ1-2	TRBV5-6	CASSLGSGDYGYTF	TGTGCCAGCAGCTTGGGGTCAGGGGACTATGGCTACACCTTC
.	.	TRBJ2-7	TRBV11-2	CASSITGSAYEQYF	TGTGCCAGCAGCATAACAGGTTCGGCCTACGAGCAGTACTTC
.	TRBD2	TRBJ2-1	TRBV6-4	CASSDSAGGYNEQFF	TGTGCCAGCAGTGACTCAGCGGGGGGCTACAATGAGCAGTTCTTC
.	.	TRBJ1-1	TRBV2	CASTEGRMNTEAFF	TGTGCCAGCACCGAGGGCAGAATGAACACTGAAGCTTTCTTT
.	TRBD1	TRBJ1-2	TRBV4-1	CASSRDRGDDYGYTF	TGCGCCAGCAGCCGGGACAGGGGAGATGACTATGGCTACACCTTC
once	TRBD1	TRBJ2-4	TRBV5-1	CASSYLPDRADIQYF	TGCGCCAGCAGCTATTTACCGGACAGGGCCGACATTCAGTACTTC
.	.	TRBJ2-7	TRBV4-1	CASSQGIAGAFFYEQYF	TGCGCCAGCAGCCAAGGTATCGCGGGGGCCTTCTTCTACGAGCAGTACTTC
.	.	TRBJ1-2	TRBV11-2	CASSGGSGYTF	TGTGCCAGCAGTGGAGGGTCCGGCTACACCTTC
.	.	TRBJ1-2	TRBV7-2	CASSLGSTGNYGYTF	TGTGCCAGCAGCTTGGGGAGCACAGGGAACTATGGCTACACCTTC
.	.	TRBJ2-3	TRBV1	CTSSQGRGTTGWYTQYF	TGCACCAGCAGCCAGGGACGCGGGACCACCGGGTGGTACACGCAGTATTTT
.	.	TRBJ1-2	TRBV19	CASSIGPGNYTF	TGTGCCAGTAGTATTGGTCCAGGGAACTACACCTTC
.	.	TRBJ2-7	TRBV9	CASSVGAGDNEQYF	TGTGCCAGCAGCGTAGGAGCAGGGGACAACGAGCAGTACTTC
.	TRBD1	TRBJ2-1	TRBV5-4	CASSLGQGAREQFF	TGTGCCAGCAGCTTGGGACAGGGGGCGCGTGAGCAGTTCTTC
.	TRBD1	TRBJ2-7	TRBV10-3	CATSDRGGLEQYF	TGTGCCACCTCGGACAGGGGGGGCCTCGAGCAGTACTTC